The text below deals with one TCR beta chain. This entry belongs to a study of CD8 T cells in Susac syndrome. TEMRA cells underwent FACS enrichment and CD8+ and CD4+ T cells underwent negative isolation. Germline-derived CDR1 and CDR2 are DFQATT and SNEGSKA (reference sequence). V lost 1 base to trimming and J lost 2 bases, with 9 bases between them. The CDR3 spans 13 residues. Random hexamers were used to reverse transcribe the RNA input (roughly 0.5 to 1 ug). A multiplex approach, immunoSEQ multiplex PCR, amplified TCR beta CDR3 across 54 Vbeta and 13 Jbeta. TCRdb recomputed calls from the immunoSEQ multiplex PCR reads with MiXCR, one row per CDR3 protein. Among about 400,000 distinct CDR3 sequences listed, 85% to 90% were seen once.

Sequenced: CD8+ T cells from PBMCs. The TCR sequence derives from a human donor with multiple sclerosis. The chain has TRBV20-1 and TRBJ2-7; D is ambiguous. The CDR3 reads CSARVGETYEQYF. The CDR3, as DNA: TGCAGTGCTAGAGTGGGTGAAACCTACGAGCAGTACTTC.